The TCR beta chain described here comes from a study of T cells in women clearing cervical HPV infection. Overall study: Controls were women whose single incident HPV16 infection cleared within 12 months without precancer or cancer.

Per the germline V gene, CDR1 is SGHTA and CDR2 is FQGTGA. The CDR3 length is 15 residues. Trimming left V 2 bases short and J 0 bases short, with 10 bases between. Some clones are missing from TCRdb's copy, which holds only in-frame ones; the method was immunoSEQ multiplex PCR. Here the sample table reports tens of thousands of clones. Study-wide results and caveats: Cases and controls were distinguished at AUC approximately 0.8 by richness and V genes. CIN3+ cases had significantly higher TCR repertoire richness than controls, but evenness did not differ. Richness differences could reflect unmeasured T-cell content per sample.

With regard to this clone: The antigen is unknown. Read coverage stops 3 residues before the CDR3 terminus; the germline J gene supplies the remainder.

The chain is built from TRBV7-3 and TRBJ1-1; no firm D call. The TCR was taken from a woman between 18 and 69 years old with a cervical HPV16 infection that either progressed to CIN3+ or cleared (not recorded which). The material sequenced was blood buffy coat. CDR3 DNA, as far as it was read: TGTGCCAGCAGCTTAGGAGTGGGCGTGAACACTGAA. It yields the protein CASSLGVGVNTE. The complete CDR3 reads CASSLGVGVNTEAFF. Based on the CDR3 plus reference TRBV7-3 and TRBJ1-1, the full variable domain is GAGVSQTPSNKVTEKGKYVELRCDPISGHTALYWYRQSLGQGPEFLIYFQGTGAADDSGLPNDRFFAVRPEGSVSTLKIQRTERGDSAVYLCASSLGVGVNTEAFFGQGTRLTVV.